This TCR beta chain was captured by sequencing in a study of beta chain features in type 1 diabetes. Broader study findings: Shorter TCRB CDR3s, moderately but significantly so, marked every one of the four CD4+ subsets in Type 1 diabetes patients.

Expressed TCRB transcripts were sequenced after all isolated RNA was converted to cDNA. The data were produced by immunoSEQ multiplex PCR, yet TCRdb's version contains in-frame clones alone and is incomplete. In the table there are approximately 730,000 clones, 10% to 15% of which are singletons. The germline V gene encodes CDR1 GTSNPN and CDR2 SVGIG (reference sequence). Trimming removed 4 bases from V and 7 bases from J, with 13 bases in between. CDR3 length equals 13 residues. About this clone: What it binds is not known.

Sequencing was done on a sample of naive CD4+ T cells from blood. The sequence came from a man aged 18 to 29 with type 1 diabetes. V is TRBV30 and J is TRBJ1-4; D unresolved. In nucleotides, the CDR3 is TGTGCCTGGACCGGAAACGAGGGTGAAAAACTGTTTTTT. It codes for CAWTGNEGEKLFF. The variable domain in full, completed from reference TRBV30 and TRBJ1-4, reads SQTIHQWPATLVQPVGSPLSLECTVEGTSNPNLYWYRQAAGRGLQLLFYSVGIGQISSEVPQNLSASRPQDRQFILSSKKLLLSDSGFYLCAWTGNEGEKLFFGSGTQLSVL.